Presented here are 5 T cell receptor beta chains from one specimen sequenced in a study of T cell clonality in common variable immunodeficiency. General study points: Fewer deletions and N-nucleotide insertions were reportedly seen in common variable immunodeficiency TCR beta sequences.

Here immunoSEQ multiplex PCR was the method, and the copy in TCRdb shows in-frame clones only, minus some. The sample offers around 32,000 clones and no singletons, the top ten holding around 5.4%. These receptors lack a known antigen. The sample consisted of peripheral blood mononuclear cells. Receptors originate from a human donor with common variable immunodeficiency.

This clone has a count of ten or more. The read comes to an end 3 residues before the CDR3 does, leaving the germline J gene to fill in the end. This chain links TRBV5-6 with TRBJ1-1; maybe TRBD1 (5 bases). This CDR3 is 14 amino acids long. Per germline, CDR1 SGHDT and CDR2 YYEEEE. Trimming took 4 bases from V and 5 from J, leaving 15 bases between them. The CDR3 DNA, read in part, is TGTGCCAGCAGCCTTGGGGGGTCGACTACTGAA. Its protein is CASSLGGSTTE. The entire CDR3 reads CASSLGGSTTEAFF.

This clone showed up just a few times. Coverage ceases 3 residues before the CDR3 finishes, and the germline J gene fills in the end. The chain carries TRBV2 and TRBJ1-2, with TRBD1 matching over 9 bases. The CDR3 length is 12 residues. Trimming took 6 bases from V and 7 from J; bases not matched to a gene: 3. Germline assignment: CDR1 SNHLY and CDR2 FYNNEI. The part of the CDR3 DNA that was read is TGTGCCAGCAGAGGGACAGGGTTTGGC. Translated: CASRGTGFG. The entire CDR3 protein is CASRGTGFGYTF.

This clone showed up many times. The read halts 3 residues ahead of the CDR3 end, with the missing end drawn from the germline J gene. J is TRBJ1-4 and V is TRBV27, with D unresolved. The V and J ends lost 5 bases and 5 bases respectively, with 3 bases between them. Germline-derived CDR1 and CDR2 are MNHEY and SMNVEV (reference sequence). The CDR3 sequence is 11 residues long. The CDR3 DNA, read in part, is TGTGCCAGCAGTAGCAATGAAAAA. Its translation is CASSSNEK. The full CDR3 sequence reads CASSSNEKLFF. Using reference TRBV27 and TRBJ1-4 for the parts outside the CDR3, the full variable domain is EAQVTQNPRYLITVTGKKLTVTCSQNMNHEYMSWYRQDPGLGLRQIYYSMNVEVTDKGDVPEGYKVSRKEKRNFPLILESPSPNQTSLYFCASSSNEKLFFGSGTQLSVL.

The covered CDR3 bases are TGTGCCAGCAGTGAAGCTAATGCAGGGGGTTCAGATACG. This encodes CASSEANAGGSDT. The complete CDR3 sequence is CASSEANAGGSDTQYF. The J gene is TRBJ2-3, the V gene TRBV6-1, with 7 nucleotides matching TRBD1. The DNA ends 3 residues before the CDR3 does, and the rest of the CDR3 is filled in from the germline J gene. Germline V gene data show CDR1 as MNHNS and CDR2 as SASEGT. J lost 4 bases, V lost 0 bases, and 7 bases had no gene match. The CDR3 loop spans 16 amino acids.

This clone was counted at least ten times. Read coverage stops 3 residues before the CDR3 terminus; the germline J gene supplies the remainder. The chain uses TRBV6-2 or TRBV6-3 and TRBJ2-7, with D possibly matching TRBD2 (5 bases). The CDR3 contains 13 residues. Trimming took 2 bases from V and 4 from J, leaving 9 bases between them. Germline V gene data show CDR1 as MNHEY and CDR2 as SVGEGT. The CDR3: CASSYQRKYEQYF. Partial CDR3 DNA: TGTGCCAGCAGTTACCAGCGGAAGTACGAG.